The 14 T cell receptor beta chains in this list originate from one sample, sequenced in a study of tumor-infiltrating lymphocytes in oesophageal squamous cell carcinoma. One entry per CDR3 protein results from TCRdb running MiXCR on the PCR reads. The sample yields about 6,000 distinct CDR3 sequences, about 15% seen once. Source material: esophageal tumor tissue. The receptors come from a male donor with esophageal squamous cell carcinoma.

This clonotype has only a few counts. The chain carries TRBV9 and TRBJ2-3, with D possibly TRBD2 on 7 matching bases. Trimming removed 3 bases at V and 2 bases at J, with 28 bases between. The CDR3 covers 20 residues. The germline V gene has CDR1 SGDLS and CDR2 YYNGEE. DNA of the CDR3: TGTGCCAGCAGCGGACGCTTTATGAAACGGGGGGCCGGATCCACAGATACGCAGTATTTT. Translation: CASSGRFMKRGAGSTDTQYF.

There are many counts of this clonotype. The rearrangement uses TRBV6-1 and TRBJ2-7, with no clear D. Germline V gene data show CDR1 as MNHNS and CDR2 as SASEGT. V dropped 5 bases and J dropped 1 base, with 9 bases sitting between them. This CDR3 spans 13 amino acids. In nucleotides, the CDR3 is TGTGCCAGCAGTCAGCGACCTTCCTACGAGCAGTACTTC. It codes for CASSQRPSYEQYF.

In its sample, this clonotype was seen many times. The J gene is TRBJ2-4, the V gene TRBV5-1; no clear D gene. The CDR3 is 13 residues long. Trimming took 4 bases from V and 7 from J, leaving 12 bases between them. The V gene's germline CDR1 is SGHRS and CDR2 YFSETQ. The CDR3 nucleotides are TGCGCCAGCAGCCCGGGTTCGTTGAACATTCAGTACTTC. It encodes CASSPGSLNIQYF.

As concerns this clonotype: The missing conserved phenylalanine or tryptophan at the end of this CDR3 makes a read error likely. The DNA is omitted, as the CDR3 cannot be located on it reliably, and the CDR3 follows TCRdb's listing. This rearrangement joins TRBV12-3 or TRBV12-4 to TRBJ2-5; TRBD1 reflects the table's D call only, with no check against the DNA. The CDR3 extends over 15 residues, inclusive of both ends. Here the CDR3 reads CASSQETGYGYTFGS.

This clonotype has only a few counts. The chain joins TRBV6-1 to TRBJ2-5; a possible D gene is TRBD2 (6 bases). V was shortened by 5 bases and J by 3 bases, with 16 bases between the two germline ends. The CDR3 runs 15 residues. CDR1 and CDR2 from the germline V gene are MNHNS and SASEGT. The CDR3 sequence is CASSPTPTRKETQYF. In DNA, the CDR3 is TGTGCCAGCAGTCCCACCCCGACTAGAAAAGAGACCCAGTACTTC.

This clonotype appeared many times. The CDR3 loop is CASSPARDDQPQHF. The DNA for the CDR3 is TGTGCCAGCAGTCCAGCCAGGGACGATCAGCCCCAGCATTTT. The gene calls are TRBV12-3 or TRBV12-4 and TRBJ1-5; a possible D gene is TRBD1 (5 bases). The CDR3 contains 14 residues. V shed 5 bases and J shed 5 bases, with 13 bases lying between them.

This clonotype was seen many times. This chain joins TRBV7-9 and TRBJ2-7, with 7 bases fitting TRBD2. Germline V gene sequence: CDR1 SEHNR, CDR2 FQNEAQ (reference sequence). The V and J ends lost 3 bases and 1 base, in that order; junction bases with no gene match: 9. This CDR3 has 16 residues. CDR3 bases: TGTGCCAGCAGCTTGGGTTGGGGGGGGGGATCCTACGAGCAGTACTTC. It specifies CASSLGWGGGSYEQYF.

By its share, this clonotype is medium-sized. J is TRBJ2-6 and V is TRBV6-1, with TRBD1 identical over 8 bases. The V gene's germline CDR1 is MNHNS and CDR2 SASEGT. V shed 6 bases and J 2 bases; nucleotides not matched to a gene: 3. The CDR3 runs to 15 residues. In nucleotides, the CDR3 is TGTGCCAGCAGCCCGGACAGGGCTGGGGCCAACGTCCTGACTTTC. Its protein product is CASSPDRAGANVLTF.

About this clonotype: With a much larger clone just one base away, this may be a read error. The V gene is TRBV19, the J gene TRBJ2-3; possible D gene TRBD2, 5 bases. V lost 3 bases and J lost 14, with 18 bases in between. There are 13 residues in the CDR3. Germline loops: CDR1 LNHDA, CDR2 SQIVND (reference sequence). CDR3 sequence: CASSMRSTGELYF. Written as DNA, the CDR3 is TGTGCCAGTAGTATGAGATCCACCGGGGAGCTGTATTTT.

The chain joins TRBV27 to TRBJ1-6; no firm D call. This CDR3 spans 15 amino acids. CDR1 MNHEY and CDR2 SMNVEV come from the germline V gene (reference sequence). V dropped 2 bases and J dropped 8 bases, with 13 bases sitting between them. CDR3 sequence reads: CASSLKSPRDSPLHF. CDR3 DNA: TGTGCCAGCAGTTTAAAGTCCCCCCGGGATTCACCCCTCCACTTT.

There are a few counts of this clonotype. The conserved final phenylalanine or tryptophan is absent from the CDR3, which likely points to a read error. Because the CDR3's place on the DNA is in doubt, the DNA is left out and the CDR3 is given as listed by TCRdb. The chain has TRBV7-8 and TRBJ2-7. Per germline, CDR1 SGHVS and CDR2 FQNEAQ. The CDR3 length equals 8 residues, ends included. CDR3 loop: CASSLAGS.

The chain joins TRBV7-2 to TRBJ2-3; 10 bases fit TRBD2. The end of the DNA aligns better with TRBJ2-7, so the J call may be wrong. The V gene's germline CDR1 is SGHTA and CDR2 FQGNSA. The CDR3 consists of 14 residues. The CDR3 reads CASSRAGGPSEQYF. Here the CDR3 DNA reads TGTGCCAGCAGCCGAGCGGGGGGGCCCTCCGAGCAGTACTTC.

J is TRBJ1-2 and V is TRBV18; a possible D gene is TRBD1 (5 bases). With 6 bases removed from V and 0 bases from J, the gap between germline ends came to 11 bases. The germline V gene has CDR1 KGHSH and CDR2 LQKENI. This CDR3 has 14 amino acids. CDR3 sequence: CASSVQATNYGYTF. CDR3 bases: TGTGCCAGCTCCGTACAGGCGACTAACTATGGCTACACCTTC. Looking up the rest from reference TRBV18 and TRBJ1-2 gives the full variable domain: NAGVMQNPRHLVRRRGQEARLRCSPMKGHSHVYWYRQLPEEGLKFMVYLQKENIIDESGMPKERFSAEFPKEGPSILRIQQVVRGDSAAYFCASSVQATNYGYTFGSGTRLTVV.

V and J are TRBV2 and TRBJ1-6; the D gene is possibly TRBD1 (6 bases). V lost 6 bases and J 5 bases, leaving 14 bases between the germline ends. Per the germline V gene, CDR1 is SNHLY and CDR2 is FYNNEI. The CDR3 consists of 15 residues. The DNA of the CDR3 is TGTGCCAGCAGAAGACTACAGGGTGATAATTCACCCCTCCACTTT. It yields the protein CASRRLQGDNSPLHF.